Presented here are 17 T cell receptor beta chains from one specimen sequenced in a study of neoadjuvant nivolumab and ipilimumab in lung cancer. Method: immunoSEQ multiplex PCR; TCRdb's copy keeps in-frame clones and lacks some. The sample comprises 28,000 or so clones, around 80% of which are singletons, and approximately 5.1% rests with the top ten. The specimen was tumor tissue, collected after neoadjuvant nivolumab, alone or with ipilimumab, at or shortly before surgery. The source of these receptors is an adult with non-small cell lung cancer.

This rearrangement joins TRBV30 to TRBJ1-6; D unclear. This CDR3 has 13 residues. The germline gives CDR1 GTSNPN, CDR2 SVGIG (reference sequence). V was shortened by 1 base and J by 10 bases, with 11 bases between the two germline ends. In nucleotides, the CDR3 is TGTGCCTGGAGTGAGAGAGGGAGCTCACCCCTCCACTTT. This translates into CAWSERGSSPLHF.

J is TRBJ1-5 and V is TRBV5-4; TRBD1 is a possible D gene (5 bases). Germline assignment: CDR1 SGHNT and CDR2 YYREEE (reference sequence). V was shortened by 1 base and J by 6 bases, with 8 bases between the two germline ends. The CDR3 consists of 13 residues. In DNA form, the CDR3 reads TGTGCCAGCAGCTTGCAGGGTTTTCAGCCCCAGCATTTT. Translated: CASSLQGFQPQHF. The full variable domain, completed using reference TRBV5-4 and TRBJ1-5, is ETGVTQSPTHLIKTRGQQVTLRCSSQSGHNTVSWYQQALGQGPQFIFQYYREEENGRGNFPPRFSGLQFPNYSSELNVNALELDDSALYLCASSLQGFQPQHFGDGTRLSIL.

This clone was observed a handful of times. The V and J genes are TRBV7-9 and TRBJ2-2; D ambiguous. CDR3 length: 12 amino acids. Trimming stripped 1 base from V and 8 bases from J, with 5 bases between. Germline V gene data show CDR1 as SEHNR and CDR2 as FQNEAQ (reference sequence). The CDR3 protein is CASSLESGELFF. The CDR3 coding sequence is TGTGCCAGCAGCTTAGAGTCGGGGGAGCTGTTTTTT.

The rearrangement links TRBV2 to TRBJ1-3, with a possible D match to TRBD1 (6 bases). Germline V gene lookup returns CDR1 SNHLY and CDR2 FYNNEI. V was shortened by 11 bases and J by 2 bases, with 13 bases between the two germline ends. The CDR3 is made up of 13 amino acids. CDR3 bases: TGTGCCCCCAGCACAGGGACTGGAAACACCATATATTTT. The encoded protein is CAPSTGTGNTIYF. Full variable domain (outside the CDR3, taken from reference TRBV2 and TRBJ1-3): EPEVTQTPSHQVTQMGQEVILRCVPISNHLYFYWYRQILGQKVEFLVSFYNNEISEKSEIFDDQFSVERPDGSNFTLKIRSTKLEDSAMYFCAPSTGTGNTIYFGEGSWLTVV.

This chain uses TRBV6-5 with TRBJ1-1, with a weak D call TRBD1 (5 bases). The CDR3 has 13 amino acids. Germline CDR1 reads MNHEY; CDR2 reads SVGAGI. Trimming removed 4 bases at V and 5 bases at J, with 11 bases between. The CDR3 reads CASSSRVGTEAFF. The CDR3 coding sequence is TGTGCCAGCAGTTCCAGGGTGGGGACTGAAGCTTTCTTT.

This chain connects TRBV28 to TRBJ2-2; 7 nucleotides line up with TRBD2. Per the germline V gene, CDR1 is MDHEN and CDR2 is SYDVKM. This CDR3 contains 18 residues. Trimming at V came to 3 bases and at J to 6 bases, leaving 16 bases not matched to a gene. Here the CDR3 reads CASSFLFGGGGFPGELFF. The CDR3 region has the DNA TGTGCCAGCAGTTTCTTATTCGGCGGCGGGGGATTTCCCGGGGAGCTGTTTTTT.

The rearrangement joins TRBV25-1 to TRBJ2-7, with D unresolved. V shed 4 bases and J shed 3 bases, with 13 bases lying between them. Germline V CDR1 and CDR2: MGHDK, SYGVNS. The CDR3 runs 14 residues. The CDR3: CASSAHPLYYEQYF. CDR3 DNA sequence: TGTGCCAGCAGTGCCCACCCCCTGTACTACGAGCAGTACTTC.

This clone was observed once. The chain recombines TRBV11-2 with TRBJ2-1, with D uncertain. Trimming shortened V by 6 bases and J by 7 bases, and 16 bases separated the two germline ends. This CDR3 has 14 amino acids. Germline loops: CDR1 SGHAT, CDR2 FQNNGV. The CDR3 loop is CASSLTSPGNEQFF. DNA for the CDR3: TGTGCCAGCAGTTTAACGTCCCCCGGTAATGAGCAGTTCTTC.

V usage is TRBV6-5 and J usage is TRBJ2-7; 10 bases are a match to TRBD1. Germline V gene data show CDR1 as MNHEY and CDR2 as SVGAGI. With V trimmed by 4 bases and J by 7 bases, 13 bases remained unmatched. The CDR3 has 16 amino acids. The CDR3 sequence: CASSLDLGTGEGEQYF. CDR3 DNA: TGTGCCAGCAGTTTAGACCTTGGGACAGGGGAGGGGGAGCAGTACTTC.

This clone was detected a few times. The rearrangement joins TRBV5-6 to TRBJ2-7; a weak D match, TRBD1 (6 bases). This CDR3 has 12 amino acids. Germline V gene lookup returns CDR1 SGHDT and CDR2 YYEEEE. Trimming pared 3 bases from V and 3 bases from J, leaving 7 bases between. For the CDR3, the DNA is TGTGCCAGCAGCTCCAGGGGCTACGAGCAGTACTTC. It translates to CASSSRGYEQYF.

The gene calls are TRBV5-4 and TRBJ1-2; D ambiguous. The germline V and J ends were trimmed by 8 bases and 8 bases, with 22 bases remaining between them. Germline values: CDR1 SGHNT, CDR2 YYREEE (reference sequence). The CDR3 covers 14 residues. The CDR3 spells CASTPRGSPGGYTF. CDR3 DNA: TGTGCCAGTACACCGCGGGGTTCTCCGGGAGGCTACACCTTC.

Concerning this clone: An end of the junction differs from the germline gene, which may be a read error. The chain joins TRBV5-1 to TRBJ1-1; D uncertain. CDR1 and CDR2 (germline): SGHRS, YFSETQ. This CDR3 spans 15 amino acids. CDR3 residues: CASSKGPESNTEAFF. Written as DNA, the CDR3 is TGTGCCAGCAGCAAAGGGCCGGAATCGAACACTGAAGCTTTCTTT.

DNA for the CDR3: TGTGCCAGCAGCTTCAATGAAAAACTGTTTTTT. Encoded protein: CASSFNEKLFF. The V call is TRBV7-9, the J call TRBJ1-4; no firm D call. This CDR3 contains 11 residues. Germline V gives CDR1 SEHNR, CDR2 FQNEAQ (reference sequence). V lost 3 bases, J lost 5 bases, and 1 base lay in between.

This chain connects TRBV18 to TRBJ1-2; TRBD1 matches at 10 bases. V dropped 5 bases and J dropped 6; count of bases not matched to a gene: 6. CDR1 and CDR2 from the germline V gene are KGHSH and LQKENI. This CDR3 contains 14 residues. CDR3 protein: CASSGGTGDDGYTF. CDR3 sequence (DNA): TGTGCCAGCTCAGGAGGGACAGGGGATGATGGCTACACCTTC.

CDR3 DNA: TGCGCCAGACGAGGGGGCAATGTGGTTACAGATACGCAGTATTTT. This encodes CARRGGNVVTDTQYF. This sequence joins TRBV5-1 and TRBJ2-3, with 7 bases identical to TRBD1. This CDR3 has 15 residues. The trim removed 8 bases at V and 3 bases at J, leaving 12 bases unmatched. Germline CDR1 SGHRS, CDR2 YFSETQ. Drawing the rest from reference TRBV5-1 and TRBJ2-3, the complete variable domain is KAGVTQTPRYLIKTRGQQVTLSCSPISGHRSVSWYQQTPGQGLQFLFEYFSETQRNKGNFPGRFSGRQFSNSRSEMNVSTLELGDSALYLCARRGGNVVTDTQYFGPGTRLTVL.

The chain couples TRBV5-1 to TRBJ2-7; D is possibly TRBD1 (5 bases). CDR1 and CDR2 from the germline V gene are SGHRS and YFSETQ. The CDR3 length is 18 residues. Trimming stripped 1 base from V and 6 bases from J, with 26 bases between. CDR3 coding DNA: TGCGCCAGCAGCTTGAGCGCAGGGCCCACTGGGTTGTTAGGCGAGCAGTACTTC. This encodes CASSLSAGPTGLLGEQYF.

The J gene is TRBJ1-1, the V gene TRBV7-8, with a weak D call TRBD1 (6 bases). The CDR3 extends over 15 amino acids. The germline CDR1 and CDR2 sequences are SGHVS and FQNEAQ. V lost 1 base, J lost 1 base, and 10 bases lay in between. The CDR3 DNA reads TGTGCCAGCAGCTTAGTTGGGGGGCCGAACACTGAAGCTTTCTTT. It encodes CASSLVGGPNTEAFF. Using reference TRBV7-8 and TRBJ1-1 for the parts outside the CDR3, the full variable domain is GAGVSQSPRYKVAKRGQDVALRCDPISGHVSLFWYQQALGQGPEFLTYFQNEAQLDKSGLPSDRFFAERPEGSVSTLKIQRTQQEDSAVYLCASSLVGGPNTEAFFGQGTRLTVV.